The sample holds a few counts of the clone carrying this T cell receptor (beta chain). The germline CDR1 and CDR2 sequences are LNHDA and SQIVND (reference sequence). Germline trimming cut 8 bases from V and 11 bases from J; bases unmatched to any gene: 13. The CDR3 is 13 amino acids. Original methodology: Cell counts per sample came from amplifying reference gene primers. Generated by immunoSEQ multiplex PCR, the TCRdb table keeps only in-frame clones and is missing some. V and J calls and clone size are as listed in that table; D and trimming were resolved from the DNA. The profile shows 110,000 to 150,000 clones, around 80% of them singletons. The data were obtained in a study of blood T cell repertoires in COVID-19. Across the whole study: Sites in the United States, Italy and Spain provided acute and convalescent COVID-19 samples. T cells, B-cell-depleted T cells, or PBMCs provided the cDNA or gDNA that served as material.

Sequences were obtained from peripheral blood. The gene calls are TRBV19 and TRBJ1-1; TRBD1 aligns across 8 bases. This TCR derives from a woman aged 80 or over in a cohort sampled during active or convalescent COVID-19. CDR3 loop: CASRRQGSDPAFF. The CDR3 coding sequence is TGTGCCAGTCGAAGACAGGGGTCCGACCCCGCTTTCTTT.